This T cell receptor beta chain was sequenced for a study of Ad26.COV2.S vaccination and SARS-CoV-2 variants (dated by TCRdb to about 2021). General notes on the study: Vaccine-arm donors were drawn from COV1001, a multicentre, randomized, double-blind, placebo-controlled phase I-IIa trial of Ad26.COV2.S in healthy adults. Ad26.COV2.S was administered intramuscularly at 5 x 10^10 or 1 x 10^11 viral particles, either as a single shot or as two shots given 56 days apart. The specificity and breadth of SARS-CoV-2-reactive T cell receptors after Ad26.COV2.S vaccination were assessed by TCRbeta repertoire sequencing. Trial participants were randomized into five groups of five, in which low-dose or high-dose Ad26.COV2.S was given once or twice, or placebo was given on both occasions. Blinding of investigators to trial group allocation was maintained during experiments and outcome assessment. The TCR-sequenced set comprised about 32 samples: around 20 Ad26.COV2.S vaccine recipients, 5 placebo recipients and 8 SARS-CoV-2 convalescent individuals. Overall study results and their limits: Spike-specific TCR breadth was higher in Ad26.COV2.S recipients than in placebo recipients (P = 0.0014). Substantial breadth of spike-specific CD8+ and CD4+ T cell responses was reported after vaccination. Vaccine and placebo recipients had similar non-spike TCR breadth, a finding consistent with the vaccine containing only spike. The study lacked the statistical power to compare responses across vaccine doses or regimens. The authors noted that total T cell responses may have been underestimated by the TCR breadth and depth analyses.

The CDR3 covers 15 residues, taking in both the cysteine and the phenylalanine. The CDR3 DNA has 45 bases and is translated from base 1. Taken from the germline V gene, the CDR1 and CDR2 loops are LGHNA and YSLEER. Between the V and J ends, shortened by 0 bases and 2 bases respectively, the junction contains 7 bases. As to this clone: Its antigen is currently not known. Base qualities were left out, and no much larger clone turns up one base away.

The treatment or condition label here, explained by the study, means: over 15 received Ad26.COV2.S at low or high dose, single or two shots; about 5 received placebo; per-sample allocation not given. For vaccine and placebo recipients, the sequenced repertoires came from samples collected on day 63 after the first injection. In Cohort 1b, roughly 25 adults aged 18-55 years were enrolled at a single site in Boston, USA, between 29 July and 7 August 2020. Ad26.COV2.S was a replication-incompetent adenovirus type 26 vector expressing a prefusion-stabilized SARS-CoV-2 spike protein from the original Wuhan strain. TCRbeta CDR3 regions were sequenced with the immunoSEQ Assay. After extraction, genomic DNA underwent amplification by bias-controlled multiplex PCR, followed by high-throughput sequencing. Per the original workflow: To quantify the absolute abundance of every unique TCRbeta CDR3 region, sequences were collapsed and filtered. T cell fraction was estimated by normalization of TCRbeta template counts to usable DNA, with usable DNA being measured through amplification of reference genes present in all nucleated cells. Repertoire TCRs were annotated as SARS-CoV-2-specific by exact matching of V gene, CDR3 amino acid sequence and J gene to a known reactive TCR set. The reference SARS-CoV-2 TCR set came from MIRA and was filtered for enrichment in COVID-19-positive ImmuneCODE repertoires, removing public or cross-reactive TCRs. Using the MIRA antigens, annotated TCRs were further analysed by specific ORF or by position within an ORF. Breadth was defined as the number of annotated unique rearrangements divided by the total number of unique productive rearrangements, and depth was defined as the summed frequency of the annotated unique rearrangements. Two-sided Wilcoxon rank-sum tests were applied when comparing TCR breadth between groups. This is the immuneACCESS table as TCRdb keeps it, with only in-frame sequences that have V and J called. A part of the clones is gone; compared with another copy, unresolved V genes explain less than half, and the rest is unexplained. D and trimming were read from the DNA, whereas the V and J calls and clone size are those reported in that table. Here the sample has hundreds of thousands of clones; about 91% occur a single time. Of the sample, 2% to 3% falls within the top ten clones.

The source of this sequence is a person between 18 and 65 years old who received the Ad26.COV2.S COVID-19 vaccine or a placebo. The specimen was peripheral blood, collected in a trial of Ad26.COV2.S vaccine versus placebo. This chain joins TRBV4-3 to TRBJ2-2; the D gene is unclear. The encoded CDR3 is CASSQEGQNTGELFF. The DNA sequence is TGCGCCAGCAGCCAAGAGGGCCAAAACACCGGGGAGCTGTTTTTT.